These 9 T cell receptor beta chains originate from one sample sequenced in a study of shared clonotypes between healthy human individuals. The method was immunoSEQ multiplex PCR; TCRdb's version includes in-frame clones alone and lacks a portion of them. The sample has 330,000 or so clones; more than 60% are singletons. Sequenced: memory CD4+ T cells sorted from blood. Specified subset: CD45RA-negative fraction. The receptors stem from a man younger than 40 in good health.

The chain recombines TRBV6-6 with TRBJ2-1; D is undetermined. The CDR3 has 16 amino acids. Deletions cut 6 bases from V and 0 bases from J, with 15 bases between. Germline V lookup: CDR1 MNHNY, CDR2 SVGAGI (reference sequence). CDR3 DNA: TGTGCCAGCAGCACTTTGAAGGGAAGCTCCTACAATGAGCAGTTCTTC. This translates into CASSTLKGSSYNEQFF.

This chain uses TRBV7-6 with TRBJ2-7; TRBD1 might be the D (6 bases). This CDR3 contains 15 residues. Germline CDR1 is SGHVS and CDR2 is FNYEAQ. The V and J ends lost 1 base and 4 bases respectively, with 14 bases between them. CDR3 residues: CASSLGGLQNYEQYF. CDR3 coding DNA: TGTGCCAGCAGCTTAGGGGGGCTGCAGAATTACGAGCAGTACTTC.

This sequence joins TRBV25-1 and TRBJ1-1; D ambiguous. V lost 5 bases, J lost 4 bases, and 14 bases lay in between. Germline lookup yields CDR1 MGHDK and CDR2 SYGVNS. The CDR3 is made up of 14 amino acids. The CDR3 DNA reads as TGTGCCAGCAGTCCGAACTGGGGTGGCACTGAAGCTTTCTTT. It specifies CASSPNWGGTEAFF.

This chain links TRBV5-1 with TRBJ1-1; TRBD1 might be the D (6 bases). V gave up 1 base and J gave up 8 bases, with 12 bases separating them. The CDR3 sequence is 13 residues long. Germline CDR1 reads SGHRS; CDR2 reads YFSETQ. In DNA form, the CDR3 reads TGCGCCAGCAGCTTGAATTATGGGACAGAAGCTTTCTTT. As protein: CASSLNYGTEAFF.

The sample holds many counts of this clone. The rearrangement uses TRBV5-4 and TRBJ2-2; no clear D gene. Germline CDR1 reads SGHNT; CDR2 reads YYREEE (reference sequence). This CDR3 is 14 amino acids long. With 2 bases removed from V and 4 bases from J, the gap between germline ends came to 9 bases. The CDR3 protein is CASSFSDFTGELFF. CDR3 DNA sequence: TGTGCCAGCAGCTTTTCCGATTTCACCGGGGAGCTGTTTTTT.

The chain has TRBV5-1 and TRBJ2-1; 14 bases are a match to TRBD2. V lost 4 bases and J lost 9; bases outside the gene matches: 9. The CDR3 length is 16 residues. CDR1 and CDR2 (germline): SGHRS, YFSETQ. CDR3 amino acids: CASSLYLGTSGSEQFF. The CDR3, as DNA: TGCGCCAGCAGCCTCTATCTTGGGACTAGCGGGAGTGAGCAGTTCTTC. Complete variable domain (other parts from reference TRBV5-1 and TRBJ2-1): KAGVTQTPRYLIKTRGQQVTLSCSPISGHRSVSWYQQTPGQGLQFLFEYFSETQRNKGNFPGRFSGRQFSNSRSEMNVSTLELGDSALYLCASSLYLGTSGSEQFFGPGTRLTVL.

The chain couples TRBV30 to TRBJ1-2; D is unclear. Trimming cost V 0 bases and J 5 bases, with 7 bases left between them. CDR1 and CDR2 (germline): GTSNPN, SVGIG (reference sequence). CDR3 length: 12 residues. The CDR3 nucleotides read TGTGCCTGGAGTGTGGCAGGATATGGCTACACCTTC. Translation: CAWSVAGYGYTF.

This chain uses TRBV19 with TRBJ2-1; D is uncertain. Germline values: CDR1 LNHDA, CDR2 SQIVND (reference sequence). V was shortened by 3 bases and J by 2 bases, with 5 bases between the two germline ends. This CDR3 contains 13 residues. For the CDR3, the DNA is TGTGCCAGTAGTATGCCCCCCTACAATGAGCAGTTCTTC. Amino acid sequence: CASSMPPYNEQFF.

The chain carries TRBV7-9 and TRBJ2-3, with 9 bases matching TRBD2. The CDR3 sequence is 14 residues long. J lost 6 bases, V lost 8 bases, and 9 bases had no gene match. Germline-derived CDR1 and CDR2 are SEHNR and FQNEAQ (reference sequence). The DNA of the CDR3 is TGTGCCAGCCTAGCGGGAAGGGGGTACGATACGCAGTATTTT. Translated: CASLAGRGYDTQYF. The full variable domain, rest sourced from reference TRBV7-9 and TRBJ2-3, is DTGVSQNPRHKITKRGQNVTFRCDPISEHNRLYWYRQTLGQGPEFLTYFQNEAQLEKSRLLSDRFSAERPKGSFSTLEIQRTEQGDSAMYLCASLAGRGYDTQYFGPGTRLTVL.